This T cell receptor beta chain originates from a study of OX40 agonist ivuxolimab in advanced cancers. Study-wide context: Cancers in dose escalation were hepatocellular, melanoma, renal cell and head and neck. Study results and caveats: Expansion of clones was among the lowest in partial responders at 0.1-3.0 mg/kg. Clonal expansion from baseline to week 6 occurred in both CD4+ and CD8+ T cells.

Profiled with immunoSEQ multiplex PCR; TCRdb holds only in-frame clones, not every one. Among roughly 77,000 clones listed, over 80% were seen once. With 6 bases removed from V and 5 bases from J, the gap between germline ends came to 14 bases. The CDR3 is 15 amino acids. CDR1 MNHEY and CDR2 SMNVEV come from the germline V gene (reference sequence). The count of this clone is one. The target antigen is unknown. Specimen: CD4+ or CD8+ T cells sorted from blood, collected in a trial of the OX40 agonist ivuxolimab. The chain couples TRBV27 to TRBJ1-6, with D possibly TRBD1 on 5 matching bases. The sequence came from an adult with an advanced solid tumor such as melanoma, head and neck, liver or kidney cancer. CDR3 residues: CASRFSPGDNSPLHF. The CDR3 DNA is TGTGCCAGCAGATTTTCTCCGGGGGATAATTCACCCCTCCACTTT.